This entry features one T cell receptor (beta chain) sequence. Its cognate antigen is unknown. HTBI primers from iRepertoire and Arm-PCR of CDR3 regions yielded the TCR beta libraries. TCRdb re-called the multiplex PCR reads with MiXCR, one entry per CDR3 protein. The profile shows 300,000 to 350,000 distinct CDR3 sequences, around a fifth of them singletons. This sample is part of a study of regulatory T cells in long-lasting Graves disease. Overall study findings and caveats: Those with persistent Graves' had less TCR diversity than newly diagnosed patients.

This CDR3 is built from 15 residues. J was trimmed by 0 bases and V by 3 bases; bases with no gene match: 4. Germline-derived CDR1 and CDR2 are DFQATT and SNEGSKA (reference sequence). Described time point: persistent/refractory GD, antithyroid drugs over 5 years with positive TRAb. Scientists built the TCR library using RNA that was extracted from PBMCs. Clinicians diagnosed Graves' disease using American Thyroid Association guidelines. Material: peripheral blood mononuclear cells (PBMCs), obtained when the disease was refractory, from a patient treated with antithyroid drugs. The rearrangement joins TRBV20-1 to TRBJ1-2, with 10 positions matching TRBD1. This receptor was identified in a female donor with Graves disease. CDR3 in DNA: TGCAGTGCTAGTAGACAGGGGGCCGCTAACTATGGCTACACCTTC. The encoded protein is CSASRQGAANYGYTF.